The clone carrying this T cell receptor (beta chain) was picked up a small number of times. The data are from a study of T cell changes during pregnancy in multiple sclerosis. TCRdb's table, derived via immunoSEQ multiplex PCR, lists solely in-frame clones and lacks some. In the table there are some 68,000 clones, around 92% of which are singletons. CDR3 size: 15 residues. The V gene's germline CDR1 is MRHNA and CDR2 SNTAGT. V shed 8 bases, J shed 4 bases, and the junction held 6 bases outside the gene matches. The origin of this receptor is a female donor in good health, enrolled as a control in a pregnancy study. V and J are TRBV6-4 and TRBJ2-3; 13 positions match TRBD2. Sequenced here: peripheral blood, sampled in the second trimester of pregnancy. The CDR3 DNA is TGTGCCAGCTCCCGGACTAGCGGGAGCGCAGATACGCAGTATTTT. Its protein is CASSRTSGSADTQYF.